This T cell receptor beta chain comes out of a study of blood T cell repertoires in COVID-19. TCRdb keeps only in-frame clones here, not all; method: immunoSEQ multiplex PCR. The sample holds 150,000 to 200,000 clones, 86% seen once. The V gene end was trimmed by 5 bases and the J gene end by 3 bases; junction bases not matched to a gene: 7. Germline CDR1 SEHNR, CDR2 FQNEAQ (reference sequence). The CDR3 sequence is 14 residues long. Sequencing was carried out using peripheral blood. This sequence was found in a woman aged 80 or over in a cohort sampled during active or convalescent COVID-19. The chain uses TRBV7-9 and TRBJ2-7; 7 bases match TRBD1. The CDR3: CASSPGTAYYEQYF. CDR3 coding DNA: TGTGCCAGCAGCCCCGGGACAGCCTACTACGAGCAGTACTTC.